This T cell receptor beta chain was sequenced in a study of T cell clonotyping in hematopoietic cell transplantation. Whole-study findings and limits: Recipient TCR diversity dropped after transplant; expanded clonotypes rose from day 30 to 180.

Measured with immunoSEQ multiplex PCR; TCRdb has only the in-frame clones, and not every one. Of some 40,000 clones in the sample, about 95% are singletons; the top ten hold approximately 1%. Note on this clone: The antigen is unknown.

V lost 7 bases and J lost 3; bases outside the gene matches: 3. The CDR3 runs to 14 residues. The V gene's germline CDR1 is MDHEN and CDR2 SYDVKM. The chain employs TRBV28 and TRBJ2-2, with 9 positions matching TRBD1. The TCR was taken from a young man in good health. Some clones in this sample may be carry-over from other donors' samples. The sample was peripheral blood mononuclear cells. CDR3 protein: CASMGQGYTGELFF. CDR3 coding DNA: TGTGCCAGCATGGGACAGGGATACACCGGGGAGCTGTTTTTT.